This passage covers 6 T cell receptor beta chains from one sample sequenced in a study of cytomegalovirus exposure and HLA in healthy donors. The PCR was carried out with 60 Vbeta primers and 13 Jbeta primers. TCRdb keeps only in-frame clones here, not all; method: immunoSEQ multiplex PCR. The sample has approximately 140,000 clones, approximately 65% seen once. Sample: PBMCs. The source of these receptors is a woman aged 55-69 years in good health and CMV-seronegative.

The rearrangement joins TRBV10-3 to TRBJ2-2; D is undetermined. Per germline, CDR1 ENHRY and CDR2 SYGVKD. Deletions cut 2 bases from V and 2 bases from J, with 6 bases between. The CDR3 spans 14 residues. In nucleotides, the CDR3 is TGTGCCATCAGTGAGGGGCACAACACCGGGGAGCTGTTTTTT. This gives the protein CAISEGHNTGELFF.

The chain carries TRBV5-1 and TRBJ2-5; 8 bases agree with TRBD1. Germline loops: CDR1 SGHRS, CDR2 YFSETQ. This CDR3 comprises 16 residues. V lost 0 bases and J lost 5; bases outside the gene matches: 9. CDR3: CASSLVPTGGGETQYF. CDR3 nucleotide sequence: TGCGCCAGCAGCTTGGTCCCTACAGGGGGTGGGGAGACCCAGTACTTC.

J is TRBJ1-6 and V is TRBV5-1, with D perhaps TRBD1 (6 bases). The V end lost 4 bases, the J end lost 2 bases, and 10 bases lay between the germline ends. Germline V lookup: CDR1 SGHRS, CDR2 YFSETQ. The CDR3 is 15 amino acids. The CDR3 DNA follows: TGCGCCAGCAGCCCCGGGACACCCTATAATTCACCCCTCCACTTT. Translated, it gives CASSPGTPYNSPLHF. The variable domain in full, with the rest retrieved from reference TRBV5-1 and TRBJ1-6, is KAGVTQTPRYLIKTRGQQVTLSCSPISGHRSVSWYQQTPGQGLQFLFEYFSETQRNKGNFPGRFSGRQFSNSRSEMNVSTLELGDSALYLCASSPGTPYNSPLHFGNGTRLTVT.

The chain employs TRBV15 and TRBJ2-3; TRBD2 matches 10 bases. Germline V gene lookup returns CDR1 LNHNV and CDR2 YYDKDF (reference sequence). The length of the CDR3 is 15 residues. The V segment lost 6 bases and the J segment 3 bases; nucleotides outside the gene matches: 6. The CDR3 DNA is TGTGCCACCAGATTTGGACTAGCGGATACAGATACGCAGTATTTT. It yields the protein CATRFGLADTDTQYF.

This clone is a singleton in its sample. The rearrangement links TRBV5-4 to TRBJ2-5, with TRBD1 matching over 8 bases. This CDR3 is 16 amino acids long. Trimming took 1 base from V and 1 from J; bases not matched to a gene: 6. Germline assignment: CDR1 SGHNT and CDR2 YYREEE (reference sequence). For the CDR3, the DNA is TGTGCCAGCAGCTTGCCCCGGACAGGGCGCCAAGAGACCCAGTACTTC. It encodes CASSLPRTGRQETQYF. Combining the CDR3 with reference TRBV5-4 and TRBJ2-5 gives the whole variable domain ETGVTQSPTHLIKTRGQQVTLRCSSQSGHNTVSWYQQALGQGPQFIFQYYREEENGRGNFPPRFSGLQFPNYSSELNVNALELDDSALYLCASSLPRTGRQETQYFGPGTRLLVL.

This clone is a singleton in its sample. The V gene is TRBV5-4, the J gene TRBJ2-1, with 12 bases lining up with TRBD2. CDR3 size: 18 residues. V lost 5 bases to trimming and J lost 3 bases; unmatched junction nucleotides: 12. Germline V lookup: CDR1 SGHNT, CDR2 YYREEE (reference sequence). The DNA of the CDR3 is TGTGCCAGCAGTCTCGGCGGTCTAGCGGGGGGGGTCTACAATGAGCAGTTCTTC. Translation gives CASSLGGLAGGVYNEQFF.